This passage covers 26 T cell receptor beta chains from one sample sequenced in a study of CD8 T cells in ankylosing spondylitis. A single record per CDR3 protein comes from TCRdb applying MiXCR to the 5' RACE reads. Of 350,000 or so distinct CDR3 sequences in the sample, approximately 14% are singletons; the top ten hold around 0.99%. Sequences were obtained from blood, either unsorted or a sorted T cell fraction (not recorded which). These receptors came from a male donor with ankylosing spondylitis or in good health (not recorded which).

This chain joins TRBV20-1 and TRBJ1-2; D gene unclear. The CDR3 extends over 11 amino acids. V was trimmed by 1 base and J by 10 bases, leaving 10 bases between them. In germline, CDR1 is DFQATT, CDR2 SNEGSKA (reference sequence). DNA of the CDR3: TGCAGTGCTAGAGCGGGCCCCCCCTACACCTTC. This codes for CSARAGPPYTF.

This clonotype has ten or more counts. The chain couples TRBV4-2 to TRBJ2-1; D is perhaps TRBD1 (5 bases). Germline lookup yields CDR1 LGHNA and CDR2 YNFKEQ. V gave up 0 bases and J gave up 12 bases, with 12 bases separating them. The CDR3 covers 13 residues. In DNA form, the CDR3 reads TGTGCCAGCAGCCAAGATGAGTTCCAGGGGCAGTTCTTC. The encoded protein is CASSQDEFQGQFF.

This clonotype was counted many times. The chain uses TRBV20-1 and TRBJ1-1; D is unresolved. V was clipped by 6 bases and J by 1 base, with 12 bases between them. Looked up from germline, CDR1 is DFQATT and CDR2 is SNEGSKA (reference sequence). The CDR3 has 13 residues. The chain's CDR3 is CSAGPSTNTEAFF. CDR3 in DNA: TGCAGTGCCGGACCCTCAACGAACACTGAAGCTTTCTTT.

This chain joins TRBV20-1 and TRBJ1-6; D call uncertain. Germline CDR1 is DFQATT and CDR2 is SNEGSKA (reference sequence). The V end was cut by 6 bases, the J end by 7 bases, with 19 bases between. The CDR3 runs 15 residues. The CDR3 protein is CSARSGISGNSPLHF. The CDR3 DNA reads as TGCAGTGCCCGCTCCGGTATTAGCGGGAATTCACCCCTCCACTTT.

This rearrangement joins TRBV29-1 to TRBJ2-3; D gene uncertain. The CDR3 spans 13 residues. V was pared by 1 base and J by 5 bases, with 10 bases between. CDR1 is SQVTM, CDR2 ANQGSEA, per germline. CDR3 amino acids: CSVEVHTGDTQYF. Here the CDR3 DNA reads TGCAGCGTTGAAGTCCATACTGGAGATACGCAGTATTTT.

A few counts support this clonotype. V and J are TRBV6-2 or TRBV6-3 and TRBJ2-1, with unresolved D. This CDR3 has 13 amino acids. Trimming stripped 2 bases from V and 2 bases from J, with 4 bases between. The germline V gene has CDR1 MNHEY and CDR2 SVGEGT. CDR3 DNA: TGTGCCAGCAGTTACGGGGCCTACAATGAGCAGTTCTTC. This gives the protein CASSYGAYNEQFF.

The CDR3 nucleotides are TGCGCCAGCAGCTTGGAGCGGCAGTCCTACGAGCAGTACTTC. Translated: CASSLERQSYEQYF. The rearrangement uses TRBV5-1 and TRBJ2-7, with a weak D call TRBD2 (5 bases). V was trimmed by 0 bases and J by 1 base, leaving 8 bases between them. This CDR3 comprises 14 residues. Per germline, CDR1 SGHRS and CDR2 YFSETQ.

The chain is built from TRBV4-2 and TRBJ1-5; unclear D gene. CDR1 is LGHNA and CDR2 is YNFKEQ in the germline V gene. The CDR3 covers 18 residues. V dropped 2 bases and J dropped 0 bases, with 17 bases sitting between them. The CDR3 DNA reads TGTGCCAGCAGCCAACTCAGTGGACCGGAGGATAGCAATCAGCCCCAGCATTTT. Translated, it gives CASSQLSGPEDSNQPQHF.

The sample holds a few counts of this clonotype. The CDR3 here is CASSFSGRLAGGLREQFF. The DNA for the CDR3 is TGTGCCAGCAGTTTCTCTGGGAGGTTAGCGGGGGGGCTTCGTGAGCAGTTCTTC. The chain recombines TRBV27 with TRBJ2-1; the match to TRBD2 covers 11 bases. This CDR3 is 18 amino acids long. The trim removed 3 bases at V and 9 bases at J, leaving 16 bases unmatched. Germline-derived CDR1 and CDR2 are MNHEY and SMNVEV (reference sequence).

The chain recombines TRBV7-9 with TRBJ1-1; D possibly corresponds to TRBD1 (6 bases). V was shortened by 1 base and J by 5 bases, with 20 bases between the two germline ends. This CDR3 comprises 17 residues. Germline V gene data show CDR1 as SEHNR and CDR2 as FQNEAQ (reference sequence). CDR3 sequence (DNA): TGTGCCAGCAGCTTAGTTACAGGGTTCGTCGGGGGGACTGAAGCTTTCTTT. Translated, it gives CASSLVTGFVGGTEAFF.

This clonotype came up a few times. The chain is built from TRBV19 and TRBJ2-7; D tentatively reads TRBD1 or TRBD2 (5 bases each). V lost 3 bases and J lost 1, with 16 bases in between. The V gene's germline CDR1 is LNHDA and CDR2 SQIVND (reference sequence). This CDR3 has 16 residues. In DNA, the CDR3 is TGTGCCAGTAGTATCCTCCCAGGGACGGAATCCTACGAGCAGTACTTC. Translating gives CASSILPGTESYEQYF.

This sequence joins TRBV5-1 and TRBJ2-5; TRBD1 matches 12 bases. Germline loops: CDR1 SGHRS, CDR2 YFSETQ. The V and J ends lost 4 bases and 5 bases, in that order; junction bases with no gene match: 15. CDR3 size: 18 residues. The CDR3 DNA reads as TGCGCCAGCAGCCGCTCCCTTCCGGGACAGGGGGCGGGGGAGACCCAGTACTTC. Translated: CASSRSLPGQGAGETQYF. The variable domain in full, with the rest retrieved from reference TRBV5-1 and TRBJ2-5, is KAGVTQTPRYLIKTRGQQVTLSCSPISGHRSVSWYQQTPGQGLQFLFEYFSETQRNKGNFPGRFSGRQFSNSRSEMNVSTLELGDSALYLCASSRSLPGQGAGETQYFGPGTRLLVL.

This clonotype was found many times. The chain is built from TRBV7-9 and TRBJ2-2, with 10 bases identical to TRBD1. This CDR3 contains 14 residues. CDR1 is SEHNR, CDR2 FQNEAQ, per germline (reference sequence). After removal of 5 bases from V and 4 bases from J, the junction contained 1 base not matched to a gene. The CDR3 DNA sequence: TGTGCCAGCAGCCGGGACAGGGGCACCGGGGAGCTGTTTTTT. It translates to CASSRDRGTGELFF.

The rearrangement joins TRBV7-9 to TRBJ2-3, with unresolved D. The V end was cut by 5 bases, the J end by 5 bases, with 8 bases between. The CDR3 is made up of 12 amino acids. Germline CDR1 SEHNR, CDR2 FQNEAQ (reference sequence). CDR3 amino acids: CASSEQVDTQYF. The DNA for the CDR3 is TGTGCCAGCAGCGAACAAGTAGATACGCAGTATTTT. Full variable domain (remainder filled in from reference TRBV7-9 and TRBJ2-3): DTGVSQNPRHKITKRGQNVTFRCDPISEHNRLYWYRQTLGQGPEFLTYFQNEAQLEKSRLLSDRFSAERPKGSFSTLEIQRTEQGDSAMYLCASSEQVDTQYFGPGTRLTVL.

In its sample, this clonotype was seen a few times. The chain has TRBV3-1 and TRBJ2-7, with a tentative D call TRBD1 (5 bases). CDR1 and CDR2 from the germline V gene are LGHDT and YNNKEL (reference sequence). CDR3 length equals 15 residues. The germline V and J ends were trimmed by 0 bases and 2 bases, with 11 bases remaining between them. CDR3 bases: TGTGCCAGCAGCCAAGAGGCAGGGATCCCCTACGAGCAGTACTTC. The encoded protein is CASSQEAGIPYEQYF.

This clonotype was recorded many times. This chain joins TRBV5-1 and TRBJ2-1, with 11 bases matching TRBD2. Germline V gene sequence: CDR1 SGHRS, CDR2 YFSETQ. The V gene end was trimmed by 2 bases and the J gene end by 5 bases; junction bases not matched to a gene: 3. The CDR3 covers 15 residues. CDR3 coding DNA: TGCGCCAGCAGCTTTGTAGCGGGAGGGAACAATGAGCAGTTCTTC. Translation gives CASSFVAGGNNEQFF.

This clonotype was counted at least ten times. The rearrangement links TRBV12-3 or TRBV12-4 to TRBJ1-5; the D is unclear. Trimming took 1 base from V and 8 from J, leaving 9 bases between them. The CDR3 is 13 residues long. The CDR3 DNA is TGTGCCAGCAGTTTAGGTTTACTGGAGCCCCAGCATTTT. Translating gives CASSLGLLEPQHF.

This clonotype showed up just a few times. The chain couples TRBV27 to TRBJ2-1; 9 bases match TRBD2. V was pared by 6 bases and J by 0 bases, with 9 bases of the junction left unmatched. CDR1 is MNHEY and CDR2 is SMNVEV in the germline V gene (reference sequence). CDR3 length equals 17 residues. CDR3 region: CASSGGLAGSSYNEQFF. Here the CDR3 DNA reads TGTGCCAGCAGCGGCGGCCTAGCGGGGAGCTCCTACAATGAGCAGTTCTTC.

This clonotype has just a few counts. The chain recombines TRBV20-1 with TRBJ1-1, with TRBD1 matching 8 bases. Losses at the gene ends were 5 bases for V and 3 bases for J; bases not matched to a gene: 8. The CDR3 consists of 14 residues. Germline V gene lookup returns CDR1 DFQATT and CDR2 SNEGSKA (reference sequence). The DNA of the CDR3 is TGCAGTGCTCCCCGGACAGGGTGGGACACTGAAGCTTTCTTT. It encodes CSAPRTGWDTEAFF.

Many counts were recorded for this clonotype. The chain recombines TRBV3-1 with TRBJ2-5; either TRBD1 or TRBD2 may fit D (5 bases each). The length of the CDR3 is 12 residues. V lost 4 bases, J lost 10 bases, and 13 bases lay in between. CDR1 LGHDT and CDR2 YNNKEL come from the germline V gene (reference sequence). Written as DNA, the CDR3 is TGTGCCAGCAGCCTCGGGACCCCGGACCAGTACTTC. Its translation is CASSLGTPDQYF.

This clonotype was counted a few times. J is TRBJ1-2 and V is TRBV5-1; 8 nucleotides align to TRBD1. V was pared by 0 bases and J by 8 bases, with 6 bases of the junction left unmatched. Germline V gene sequence: CDR1 SGHRS, CDR2 YFSETQ. The CDR3 is made up of 14 amino acids. The CDR3 nucleotides are TGCGCCAGCAGCTTGGATCCAGGGGGCCGAGGCTACACCTTC. As protein: CASSLDPGGRGYTF.

This clonotype was counted between two and nine times. The chain is built from TRBV2 and TRBJ2-2; D gene unclear. Germline CDR1 reads SNHLY; CDR2 reads FYNNEI. This CDR3 contains 15 residues. Deletions cut 2 bases from V and 4 bases from J, with 11 bases between. CDR3 amino acids: CASSERVGATGELFF. CDR3 DNA sequence: TGTGCCAGCAGTGAAAGGGTTGGAGCCACCGGGGAGCTGTTTTTT.

This rearrangement joins TRBV6-1 to TRBJ1-1; the D gene is possibly TRBD1 (5 bases). The ends were cut back, 4 bases at V and 0 bases at J, with 9 bases in the middle. The CDR3 has 14 amino acids. The germline V gene has CDR1 MNHNS and CDR2 SASEGT. CDR3 sequence: CASSGDLLNTEAFF. The CDR3 region has the DNA TGTGCCAGCAGTGGGGACCTATTGAACACTGAAGCTTTCTTT.

The chain joins TRBV6-1 to TRBJ2-2; D is uncertain. Germline loops: CDR1 MNHNS, CDR2 SASEGT. V was cut by 9 bases and J by 7 bases, with 15 bases left in between. The CDR3 length is 13 residues. For the CDR3, the DNA is TGTGCCAGTAACCCCAGAGAAATCGGGGAGCTGTTTTTT. This codes for CASNPREIGELFF.

This clonotype was detected only a few times. The gene calls are TRBV12-3 or TRBV12-4 and TRBJ1-3; D uncertain. The CDR3 is 13 residues long. V lost 6 bases to trimming and J lost 0 bases, with 6 bases between them. CDR3 bases: TGTGCCAGCAGGCTCGCCTCTGGAAACACCATATATTTT. This translates into CASRLASGNTIYF.

The CDR3 loop reads CASRRQGPGELFF. DNA for the CDR3: TGTGCCAGTAGACGACAGGGTCCCGGGGAGCTGTTTTTT. The chain employs TRBV19 and TRBJ2-2, with 7 bases aligning to TRBD1. After removal of 6 bases from V and 6 bases from J, the junction contained 4 bases not matched to a gene. Germline-derived CDR1 and CDR2 are LNHDA and SQIVND (reference sequence). This CDR3 comprises 13 residues.